The subject of this entry is one T cell receptor beta chain. Its target is unknown. The CDR3 contains 15 residues. CDR1 and CDR2 (germline): MGHDK, SYGVNS. V shed 0 bases, J shed 6 bases, and the junction held 6 bases outside the gene matches. Amplified TCR beta CDR3 regions came from RNA transcripts. The HTBI set primed first-round TCR CDR3 RT-PCR. TCRdb independently ran MiXCR on the multiplex PCR reads; one entry per CDR3 protein. The sample records roughly 500,000 distinct CDR3 sequences, 46% being singletons. The data are from a study of T cells in Graves' hyperthyroidism and ophthalmopathy. Broader study findings: The blood repertoire included most of the expanded thyroid clonotypes above 0.001.

Those patients with uncontrolled infection, other autoimmune disease, pregnancy or lactation were excluded. The sequencing sample was made of peripheral blood or thyroid tissue (not recorded which). The sequence came from an adult woman with Graves' disease, either hyperthyroidism or ophthalmopathy (not recorded which). The chain links TRBV25-1 to TRBJ2-7; 9 bases agree with TRBD2. The CDR3, as DNA: TGTGCCAGCAGTGAATACGGCGGGGGGGCCGGCGAGCAGTACTTC. It codes for CASSEYGGGAGEQYF.